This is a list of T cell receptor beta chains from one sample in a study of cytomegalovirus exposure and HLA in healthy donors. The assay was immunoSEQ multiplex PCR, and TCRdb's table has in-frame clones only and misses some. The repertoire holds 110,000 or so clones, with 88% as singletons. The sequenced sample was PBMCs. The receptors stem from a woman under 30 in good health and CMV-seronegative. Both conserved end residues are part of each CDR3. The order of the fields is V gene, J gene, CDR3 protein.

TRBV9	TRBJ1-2	CASSVVPGLYGYTF
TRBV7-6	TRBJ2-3	CASSLIIGQGEDTQYF
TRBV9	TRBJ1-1	CASSLGQANTEAFF
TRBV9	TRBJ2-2	CASSPSSGNTGELFF
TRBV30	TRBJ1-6	CAWAGQVNSPLHF
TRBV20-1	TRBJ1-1	CSAVRTEAFF
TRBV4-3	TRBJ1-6	CASSRIPGHYNSPLHF
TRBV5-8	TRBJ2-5	CASSLELAGPPQYF
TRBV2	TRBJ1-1	CASSGQGAAFF
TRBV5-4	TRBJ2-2	CASSFTGGGELFF